Described below is a single T cell receptor (beta chain) sequence and its context. The PCR contained 60 Vbeta and 13 Jbeta primers. Sequencing used immunoSEQ multiplex PCR; TCRdb keeps in-frame clones, though not all of them. In the table there are approximately 160,000 clones, roughly 74% of which are singletons. These data originate in a study of cytomegalovirus exposure and HLA in healthy donors. Germline assignment: CDR1 SGHDT and CDR2 YYEEEE. The CDR3 is 14 amino acids. J was trimmed by 7 bases and V by 3 bases; bases with no gene match: 8. The sequence was obtained from a male donor in good health and CMV-seronegative. What was sequenced was PBMCs. V gene TRBV5-6 combines with J gene TRBJ1-1, with 8 bases that match TRBD1. In nucleotides, the CDR3 is TGTGCCAGCAGCTGGTGGACAGGGACGGGTGAAGCTTTCTTT. It is translated as CASSWWTGTGEAFF.